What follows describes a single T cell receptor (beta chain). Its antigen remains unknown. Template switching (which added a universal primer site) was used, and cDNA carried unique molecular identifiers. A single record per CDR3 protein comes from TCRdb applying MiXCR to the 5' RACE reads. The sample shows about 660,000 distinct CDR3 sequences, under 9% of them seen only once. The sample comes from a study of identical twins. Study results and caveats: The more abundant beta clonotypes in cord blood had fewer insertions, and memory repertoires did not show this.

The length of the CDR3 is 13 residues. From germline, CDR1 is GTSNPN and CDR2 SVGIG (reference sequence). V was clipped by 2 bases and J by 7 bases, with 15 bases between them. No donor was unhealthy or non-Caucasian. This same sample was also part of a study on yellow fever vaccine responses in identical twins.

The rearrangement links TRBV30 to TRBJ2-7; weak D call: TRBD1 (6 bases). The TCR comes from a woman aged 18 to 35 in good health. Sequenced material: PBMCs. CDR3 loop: CAWSPQRGLEQYF. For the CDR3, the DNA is TGTGCCTGGAGTCCTCAAAGGGGGTTGGAGCAGTACTTC.